The clone carrying this TCR beta chain was seen ten or more times. Its specificity is not known. This entry belongs to a study of CD8+CD57+ T cells in acquired aplastic anemia. As for the study in general: The average for DNA from sorted CD4+ and CD8+ cells was roughly 3 ug. Study-wide findings and caveats: Overlapping CD8+ CDR3 repertoires of patients and controls contained approximately 28 shared sequences.

Deletions cut 0 bases from V and 0 bases from J, with 10 bases between. The CDR3 totals 16 residues. CDR1 is SGHRS and CDR2 is YFSETQ in the germline V gene. TCR beta VDJ combinations and CDR3 sequences were profiled from genomic DNA. Each CDR3 protein is one row after TCRdb ran MiXCR on the reads. The sample contains 450,000 to 600,000 distinct CDR3 sequences, around 32% of which appear only once. Sequencing involved patients with CD8+CD57+ cell expansion previously shown by flow cytometry. There was no therapy given to any patient before the blood sampling took place. The receptor comes from a human donor with aplastic anemia. The material sequenced was sorted CD4+, CD8+, or CD8+CD57+ T cells (not recorded which) from PBMCs. This rearrangement joins TRBV5-1 to TRBJ1-3, with D unresolved. This CDR3 is CASSLGRQSSGNTIYF. The CDR3 bases are TGCGCCAGCAGCTTGGGCAGGCAGAGCTCTGGAAACACCATATATTTT. Full variable domain (remainder filled in from reference TRBV5-1 and TRBJ1-3): KAGVTQTPRYLIKTRGQQVTLSCSPISGHRSVSWYQQTPGQGLQFLFEYFSETQRNKGNFPGRFSGRQFSNSRSEMNVSTLELGDSALYLCASSLGRQSSGNTIYFGEGSWLTVV.